The clone carrying this T cell receptor (beta chain) was detected only a few times. Antigen: not known. This sample stems from a study of T cell repertoires in cytomegalovirus infection. Via MiXCR, TCRdb re-called the reads, giving one row per CDR3 protein. The top ten clones hold about an eighth of a sample with 800,000 to 950,000 distinct CDR3 sequences, 30% to 35% of them seen once. This receptor was identified in a human donor in good health (CMV status not recorded). Some clones in this sample may be carry-over from other donors' samples. The sample in question was cultured CD8+ T cells from PBMCs, obtained from culture after CMV antigen stimulation.

CDR3 in amino acids: CASSYGFNSPLHF. CDR3 coding DNA: TGTGCCAGCAGTTACGGGTTTAATTCACCCCTCCACTTT. The chain joins TRBV6-5 to TRBJ1-6; D gene uncertain. This CDR3 spans 13 amino acids. Germline V gives CDR1 MNHEY, CDR2 SVGAGI. Trimming took off 2 bases at V and 6 bases at J, with 5 bases between the two ends.